In its sample, the clone carrying this TCR beta chain was seen a few times. This entry comes from a study of cytomegalovirus exposure and HLA in healthy donors. This CDR3 has 17 residues. Looked up from germline, CDR1 is MRHNA and CDR2 is SNTAGT. V shed 2 bases, J shed 3 bases, and the junction held 10 bases outside the gene matches. Primers: 60 Vbeta forward and 13 Jbeta reverse. Data came from immunoSEQ multiplex PCR; TCRdb stores just in-frame clones and leaves some out. The table records 150,000 or so clones, 65% to 70% of them present only once. The clonotype was recovered from a man aged 25-45 years in good health and CMV-seropositive. Input material: PBMCs. This chain links TRBV6-4 with TRBJ2-1; 7 positions agree with TRBD2. The CDR3 sequence: CASSDHDGGSLYNEQFF. The CDR3 DNA follows: TGTGCCAGCAGTGACCACGACGGCGGGAGTCTCTACAATGAGCAGTTCTTC.